The text below deals with one T cell receptor beta chain. Its cognate antigen is unknown. Both 60 Vbeta primers and 13 Jbeta primers went into the PCR. The repertoire was sequenced with immunoSEQ multiplex PCR; TCRdb's copy has only in-frame clones and lacks some. Across tens of thousands of clones, the top ten clones capture over 5.5% of the sample. The record originates from a study of cytomegalovirus exposure and HLA in healthy donors. Points from the study as a whole: In a later analysis, compared with equally common non-associated chains, HLA-associated beta chains were more expanded. Prior analysis indicated that the majority of TCR beta V segments exhibited productivity approximately 90% or approximately 30% of the time.

The CDR3 contains 16 residues. The chain links TRBV21-1 to TRBJ1-5. TRBV21-1 is labeled a pseudogene. The clonotype was recovered from a human donor in good health. Sequenced material: PBMCs. CDR3 amino acids: CASSKSGGPSNQPQHF. The CDR3, as DNA: TGTGCCAGCAGCAAATCGGGGGGCCCCAGCAATCAGCCCCAGCATTTT.